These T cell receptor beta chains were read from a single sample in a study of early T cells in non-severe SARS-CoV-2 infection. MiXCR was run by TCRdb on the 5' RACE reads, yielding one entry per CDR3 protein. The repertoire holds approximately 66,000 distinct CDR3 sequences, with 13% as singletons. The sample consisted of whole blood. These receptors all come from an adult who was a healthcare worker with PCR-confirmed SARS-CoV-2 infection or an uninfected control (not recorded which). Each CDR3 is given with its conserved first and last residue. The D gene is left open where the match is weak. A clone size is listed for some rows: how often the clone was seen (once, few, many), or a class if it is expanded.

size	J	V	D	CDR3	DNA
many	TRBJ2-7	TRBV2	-	CASSGTGGFEQYF	TGTGCCAGCAGCGGCACTGGAGGGTTCGAGCAGTACTTC
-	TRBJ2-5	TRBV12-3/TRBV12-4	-	CASSFRGSETQYF	TGTGCCAGCAGTTTCCGGGGGAGTGAGACCCAGTACTTC
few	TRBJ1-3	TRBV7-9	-	CASVHHSGNTIYF	TGTGCCAGCGTACACCACTCTGGAAACACCATATATTTT
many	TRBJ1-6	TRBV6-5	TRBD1	CASSPHRGLGDSPLHF	TGTGCCAGCAGTCCCCACAGGGGACTGGGGGATTCACCCCTCCACTTT
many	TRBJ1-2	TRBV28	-	CASSFGANYGYTF	TGTGCCAGCAGTTTTGGGGCTAACTATGGCTACACCTTC
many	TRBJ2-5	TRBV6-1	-	CASRREETQYF	TGTGCCAGCAGACGGGAAGAGACCCAGTACTTC
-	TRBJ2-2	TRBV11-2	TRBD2	CASSFLAGGTGELFF	TGTGCCAGCAGCTTCCTAGCGGGGGGAACCGGGGAGCTGTTTTTT
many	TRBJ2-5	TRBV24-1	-	CATSDTQDPIRETQYF	TGTGCCACCAGTGACACACAGGATCCGATACGGGAGACCCAGTACTTC
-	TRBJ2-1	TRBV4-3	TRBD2	CASSQVLGTTNEQFF	TGCGCCAGCAGCCAGGTCCTAGGGACTACCAATGAGCAGTTCTTC
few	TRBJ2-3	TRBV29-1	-	CSVDSGDTQYF	TGCAGCGTTGATTCCGGAGATACGCAGTATTTT
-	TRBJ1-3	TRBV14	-	CASSQDTIYF	TGTGCCAGCAGCCAAGACACCATATATTTT
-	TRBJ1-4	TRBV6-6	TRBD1	CASTLDRGRPDEKLFF	TGTGCCAGCACCCTGGACAGGGGGCGGCCAGATGAAAAACTGTTTTTT
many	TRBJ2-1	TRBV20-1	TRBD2	CSAIRLAGAVNEQFF	TGCAGTGCCATCAGACTAGCGGGGGCCGTTAATGAGCAGTTCTTC
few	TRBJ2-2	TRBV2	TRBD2	CASSFSGSGTGELFF	TGTGCCAGCAGTTTTAGCGGGAGTGGCACCGGGGAGCTGTTTTTT
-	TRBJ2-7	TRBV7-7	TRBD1	CASSLGDRGYEQYF	TGTGCCAGCAGCTTAGGGGACAGGGGCTACGAGCAGTACTTC
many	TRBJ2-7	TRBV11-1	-	CASSRLRGSTYEQYF	TGTGCCAGCAGCCGACTCCGCGGCTCCACCTACGAGCAGTACTTC
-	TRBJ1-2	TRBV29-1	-	CSVGAGPSGYTF	TGCAGCGTTGGCGCAGGGCCCTCTGGCTACACCTTC
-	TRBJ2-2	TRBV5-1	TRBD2	CASSPGLAKNTGELFF	TGCGCCAGCAGCCCCGGACTAGCGAAGAACACCGGGGAGCTGTTTTTT
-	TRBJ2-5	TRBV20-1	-	CSATQGLETQYF	TGCAGTGCTACCCAGGGGTTGGAGACCCAGTACTTC
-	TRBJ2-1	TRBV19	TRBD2	CASKRGASGYNEQFF	TGTGCCAGTAAGAGAGGGGCTAGCGGGTACAATGAGCAGTTCTTC
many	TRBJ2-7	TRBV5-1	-	CASTDIGRTYEQYF	TGCGCCAGCACTGATATCGGACGTACCTACGAGCAGTACTTC
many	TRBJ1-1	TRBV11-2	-	CASSLGIRNTEAFF	TGTGCCAGCAGCTTAGGAATCAGGAACACTGAAGCTTTCTTT
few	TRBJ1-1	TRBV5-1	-	CASSMVGRGVNTEAFF	TGCGCCAGCAGCATGGTGGGCAGGGGCGTGAACACTGAAGCTTTCTTT
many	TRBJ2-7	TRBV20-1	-	CSARDDRHYEQYF	TGCAGTGCTAGAGATGACAGACACTACGAGCAGTACTTC
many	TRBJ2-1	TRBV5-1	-	CASSLYQGSSNEQFF	TGCGCCAGCAGCTTGTATCAGGGGTCCAGCAATGAGCAGTTCTTC
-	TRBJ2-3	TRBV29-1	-	CSVEWQGTDTQYF	TGCAGCGTTGAATGGCAGGGCACAGATACGCAGTATTTT
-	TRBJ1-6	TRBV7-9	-	CASSLGPFNSPLHF	TGTGCCAGCAGCTTAGGGCCGTTTAATTCACCCCTCCACTTT
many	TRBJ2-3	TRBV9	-	CASSVTGFTDTQYF	TGTGCCAGCAGCGTAACGGGCTTCACAGATACGCAGTATTTT
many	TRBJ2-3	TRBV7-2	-	CASSLTDTQYF	TGTGCCAGCAGCCTCACAGATACGCAGTATTTT
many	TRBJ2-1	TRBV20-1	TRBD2	CSARDFLTGTSGGAKFF	TGCAGTGCTAGAGACTTTCTCACCGGGACTAGCGGGGGGGCAAAGTTCTTC
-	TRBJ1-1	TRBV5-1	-	CASSFGGAGNTEAFF	TGCGCCAGCAGCTTTGGTGGGGCGGGGAACACTGAAGCTTTCTTT
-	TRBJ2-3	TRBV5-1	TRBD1	CASSVGQGADTQYF	TGCGCCAGCAGCGTGGGACAGGGCGCAGATACGCAGTATTTT
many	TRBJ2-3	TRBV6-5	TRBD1	CASRIGTGPTSSGDTQYF	TGTGCCAGCAGGATCGGGACAGGACCTACTAGCTCCGGGGATACGCAGTATTTT
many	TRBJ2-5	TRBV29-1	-	CSVELGIETQYF	TGCAGCGTTGAACTGGGTATAGAGACCCAGTACTTC
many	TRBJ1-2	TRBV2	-	CASSEVGASYGHTF	TGTGCCAGCAGTGAAGTGGGGGCCAGCTATGGCCACACCTTC
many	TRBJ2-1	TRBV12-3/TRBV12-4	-	CASTRGRYNEQFF	TGTGCCAGCACCCGAGGTCGGTACAATGAGCAGTTCTTC
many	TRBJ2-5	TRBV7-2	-	CASSPTGRQLRQETQYF	TGTGCCAGCAGCCCAACCGGAAGACAGCTTCGACAGGAGACCCAGTACTTC
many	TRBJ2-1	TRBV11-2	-	CASSLAGDSYNEQFF	TGTGCCAGCAGCTTAGCAGGGGACTCCTACAATGAGCAGTTCTTC
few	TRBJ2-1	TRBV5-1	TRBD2	CASSTRLAGRVGNEQFF	TGCGCCAGCAGCACCAGACTAGCGGGGCGCGTTGGCAATGAGCAGTTCTTC
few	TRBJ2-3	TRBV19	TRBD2	CASSSRAGGLGDTQYF	TGTGCCAGTAGTAGTAGGGCGGGGGGGCTCGGAGATACGCAGTATTTT
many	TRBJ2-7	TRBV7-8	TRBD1	CASSSTGSSYEQYF	TGTGCCAGCAGCTCGACAGGGAGCTCCTACGAGCAGTACTTC
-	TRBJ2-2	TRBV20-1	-	CSAYSPGELFF	TGCAGTGCTTATAGCCCCGGGGAGCTGTTTTTT
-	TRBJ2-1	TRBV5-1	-	CASSGFSYNEQFF	TGCGCCAGCAGCGGCTTCTCCTACAATGAGCAGTTCTTC
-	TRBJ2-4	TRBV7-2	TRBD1	CASSTGQGRNIQYF	TGTGCCAGCAGCACGGGACAGGGGAGGAACATTCAGTACTTC